The clone carrying this T cell receptor beta chain was counted a single time. All enrollees were roughly 18 to 89 years old and from fewer than 30 US areas. Assignments of participants to cohorts depended upon their own reported clinical history. Generated by immunoSEQ multiplex PCR, the TCRdb table keeps only in-frame clones and is missing some. The data show approximately 250,000 clones, approximately 85% seen once. Germline loops: CDR1 MNHEY, CDR2 SMNVEV (reference sequence). V lost 5 bases and J lost 10; bases outside the gene matches: 9. This CDR3 spans 15 amino acids. The data stem from a study of blood T cell repertoires in COVID-19. Overall study context: In each case, the material was cDNA or gDNA derived from T cells, B-cell-depleted T cells, or PBMCs.

The sequenced sample consisted of PBMCs or T cells enriched from blood (not recorded which). V usage is TRBV27 and J usage is TRBJ1-6; TRBD1 matches at 9 bases. This TCR was recovered from a woman aged 45-60 years with acute COVID-19. The CDR3 region is CASSPRTGAGSPLHF. Written as DNA, the CDR3 is TGTGCCAGCAGTCCGCGGACAGGGGCGGGCTCACCCCTCCACTTT.